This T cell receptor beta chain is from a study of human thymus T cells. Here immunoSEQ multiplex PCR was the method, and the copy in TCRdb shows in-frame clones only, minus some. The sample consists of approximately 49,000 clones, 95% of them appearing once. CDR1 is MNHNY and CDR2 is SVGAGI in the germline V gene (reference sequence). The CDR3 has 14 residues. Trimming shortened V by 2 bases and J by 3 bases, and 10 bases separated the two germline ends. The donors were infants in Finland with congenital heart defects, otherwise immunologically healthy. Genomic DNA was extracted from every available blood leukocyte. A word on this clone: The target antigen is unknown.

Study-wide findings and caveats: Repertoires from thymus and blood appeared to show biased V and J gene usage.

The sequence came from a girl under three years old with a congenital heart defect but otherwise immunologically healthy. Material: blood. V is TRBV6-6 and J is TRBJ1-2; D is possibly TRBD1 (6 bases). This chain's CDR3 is CASSYHREDYGYTF. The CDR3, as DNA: TGTGCCAGCAGTTACCACAGGGAGGACTATGGCTACACCTTC.